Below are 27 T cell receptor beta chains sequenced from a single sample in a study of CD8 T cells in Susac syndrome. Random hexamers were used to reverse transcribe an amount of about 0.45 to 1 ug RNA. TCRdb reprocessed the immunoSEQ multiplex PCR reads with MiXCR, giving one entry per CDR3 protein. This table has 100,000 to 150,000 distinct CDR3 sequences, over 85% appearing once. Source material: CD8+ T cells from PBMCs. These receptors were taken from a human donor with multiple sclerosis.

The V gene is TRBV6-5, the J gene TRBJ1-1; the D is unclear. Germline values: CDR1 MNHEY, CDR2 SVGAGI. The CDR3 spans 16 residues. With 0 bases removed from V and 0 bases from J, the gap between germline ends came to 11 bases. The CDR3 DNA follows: TGTGCCAGCAGTTACTCTTCTTCAGGAATGAACACTGAAGCTTTCTTT. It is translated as CASSYSSSGMNTEAFF.

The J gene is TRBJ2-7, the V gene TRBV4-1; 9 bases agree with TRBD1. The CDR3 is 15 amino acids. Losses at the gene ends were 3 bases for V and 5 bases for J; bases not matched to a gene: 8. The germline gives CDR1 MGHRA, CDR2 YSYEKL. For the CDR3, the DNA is TGCGCCAGCAGCCAGGGGGACAGGGCCCCTAACGAGCAGTACTTC. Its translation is CASSQGDRAPNEQYF.

The CDR3 reads CSASGPRQLNQPQHF. CDR3 in DNA: TGCAGTGCTAGCGGCCCTCGGCAGCTAAATCAGCCCCAGCATTTT. J is TRBJ1-5 and V is TRBV20-1; D not certain. V lost 3 bases, J lost 4 bases, and 16 bases lay in between. The CDR3 has 15 amino acids. The germline V gene has CDR1 DFQATT and CDR2 SNEGSKA (reference sequence).

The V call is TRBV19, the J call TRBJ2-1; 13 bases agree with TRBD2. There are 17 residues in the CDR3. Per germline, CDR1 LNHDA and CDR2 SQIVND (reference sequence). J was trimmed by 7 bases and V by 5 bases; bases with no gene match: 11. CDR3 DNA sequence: TGTGCCAGTAGTTCCGATGGACTAGCGGGAGTAGGGAATGAGCAGTTCTTC. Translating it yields CASSSDGLAGVGNEQFF.

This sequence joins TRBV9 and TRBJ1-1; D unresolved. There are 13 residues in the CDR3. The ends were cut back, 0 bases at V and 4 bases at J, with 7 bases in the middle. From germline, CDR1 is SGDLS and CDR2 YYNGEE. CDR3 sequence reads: CASSVAGITEAFF. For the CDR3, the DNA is TGTGCCAGCAGCGTAGCAGGAATCACTGAAGCTTTCTTT.

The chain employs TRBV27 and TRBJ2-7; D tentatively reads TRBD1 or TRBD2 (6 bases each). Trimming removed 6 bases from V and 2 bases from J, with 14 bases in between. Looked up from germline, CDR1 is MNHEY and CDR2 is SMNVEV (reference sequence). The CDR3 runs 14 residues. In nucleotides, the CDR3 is TGTGCCAGCAGCTCGTGGGGGGCCACCTACGAGCAGTACGTC. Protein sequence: CASSSWGATYEQYV.

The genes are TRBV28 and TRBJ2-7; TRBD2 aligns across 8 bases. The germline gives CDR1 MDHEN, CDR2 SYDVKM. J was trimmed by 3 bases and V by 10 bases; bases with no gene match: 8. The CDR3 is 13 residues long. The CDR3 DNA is TGTGCCACGTTAAGAGCGGGGGACTACGAGCAGTACTTC. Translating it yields CATLRAGDYEQYF.

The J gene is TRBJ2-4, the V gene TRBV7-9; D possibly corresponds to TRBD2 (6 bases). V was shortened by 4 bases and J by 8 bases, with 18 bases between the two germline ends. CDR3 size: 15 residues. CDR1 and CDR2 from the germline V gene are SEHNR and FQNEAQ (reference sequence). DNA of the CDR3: TGTGCCAGCAGCTCTAATAATCGAGGGGAGGACATTCAGTACTTC. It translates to CASSSNNRGEDIQYF.

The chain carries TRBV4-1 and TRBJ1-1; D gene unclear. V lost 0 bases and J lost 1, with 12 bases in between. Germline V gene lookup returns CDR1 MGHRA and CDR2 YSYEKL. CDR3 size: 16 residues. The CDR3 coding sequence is TGCGCCAGCAGCCAAGAGGGTAAGGGCAAGAACACTGAAGCTTTCTTT. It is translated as CASSQEGKGKNTEAFF.

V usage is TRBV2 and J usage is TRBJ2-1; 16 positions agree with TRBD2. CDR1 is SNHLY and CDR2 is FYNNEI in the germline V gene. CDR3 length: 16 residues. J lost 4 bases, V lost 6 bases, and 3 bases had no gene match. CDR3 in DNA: TGTGCCAGCAGGGGACTAGCGGGGGGGCAATACAATGAGCAGTTCTTC. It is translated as CASRGLAGGQYNEQFF. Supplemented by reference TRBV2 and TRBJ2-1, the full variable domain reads EPEVTQTPSHQVTQMGQEVILRCVPISNHLYFYWYRQILGQKVEFLVSFYNNEISEKSEIFDDQFSVERPDGSNFTLKIRSTKLEDSAMYFCASRGLAGGQYNEQFFGPGTRLTVL.

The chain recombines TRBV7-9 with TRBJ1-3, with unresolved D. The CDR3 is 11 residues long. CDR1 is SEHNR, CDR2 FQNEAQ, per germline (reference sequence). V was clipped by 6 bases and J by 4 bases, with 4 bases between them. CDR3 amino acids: CASRQGNTIYF. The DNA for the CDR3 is TGTGCCAGCAGGCAAGGAAACACCATATATTTT.

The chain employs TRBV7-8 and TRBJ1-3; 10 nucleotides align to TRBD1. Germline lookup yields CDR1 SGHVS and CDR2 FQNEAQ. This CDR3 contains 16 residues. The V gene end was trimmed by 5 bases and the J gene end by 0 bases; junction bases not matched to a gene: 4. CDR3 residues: CASSPRDRGSGNTIYF. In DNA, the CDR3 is TGTGCCAGCAGCCCCCGGGACAGGGGCTCTGGAAACACCATATATTTT.

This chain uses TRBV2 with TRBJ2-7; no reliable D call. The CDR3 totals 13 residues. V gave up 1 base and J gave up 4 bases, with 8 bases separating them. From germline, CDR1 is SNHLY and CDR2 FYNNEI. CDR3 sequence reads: CASSEGWAYEQYV. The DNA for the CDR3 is TGTGCCAGCAGTGAAGGTTGGGCATACGAGCAGTACGTC.

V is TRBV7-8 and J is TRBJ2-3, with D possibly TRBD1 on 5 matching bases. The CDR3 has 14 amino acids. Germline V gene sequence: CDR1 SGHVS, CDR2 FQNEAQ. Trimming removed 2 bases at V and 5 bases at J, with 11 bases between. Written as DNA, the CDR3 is TGTGCCAGCAGCTTATTAGGGGCAAGAGATACGCAGTATTTT. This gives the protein CASSLLGARDTQYF.

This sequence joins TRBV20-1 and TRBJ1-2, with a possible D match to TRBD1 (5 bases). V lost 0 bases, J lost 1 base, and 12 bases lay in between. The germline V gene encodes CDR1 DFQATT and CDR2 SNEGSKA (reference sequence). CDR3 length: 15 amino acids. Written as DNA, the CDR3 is TGCAGTGCTAGAGATGGTCAGGGCGTTAACTATGGCTACACCTTC. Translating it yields CSARDGQGVNYGYTF.

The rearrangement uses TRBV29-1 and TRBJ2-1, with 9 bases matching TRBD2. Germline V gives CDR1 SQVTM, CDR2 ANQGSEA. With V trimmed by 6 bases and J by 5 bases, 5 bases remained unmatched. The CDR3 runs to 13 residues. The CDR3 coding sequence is TGCAGCGTGCGGGGGGGCATGAACAATGAGCAGTTCTTC. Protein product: CSVRGGMNNEQFF.

The DNA of the CDR3 is TGTGCCAGCAGACCCGGGACAATGAACACTGAAGCTTTCTTT. Residues: CASRPGTMNTEAFF. The J gene is TRBJ1-1, the V gene TRBV6-5, with TRBD1 as a possible D gene (6 bases). Trimming pared 6 bases from V and 0 bases from J, leaving 11 bases between. The CDR3 is 14 residues long. Germline CDR1 and CDR2: MNHEY and SVGAGI.

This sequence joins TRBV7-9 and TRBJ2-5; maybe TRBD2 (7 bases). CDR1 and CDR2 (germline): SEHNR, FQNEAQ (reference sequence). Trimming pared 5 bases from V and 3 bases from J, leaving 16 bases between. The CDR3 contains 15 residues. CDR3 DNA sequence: TGTGCCAGCAGCCCGCCGGGGAGGGGGGAAGAGACCCAGTACTTC. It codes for CASSPPGRGEETQYF.

The CDR3 nucleotides read TGTGCCAGCAGTGTAACGACAGGGCCCTACGAGCAGTACTTC. Its translation is CASSVTTGPYEQYF. The gene calls are TRBV6-1 and TRBJ2-7; 7 nucleotides match TRBD1. Germline loops: CDR1 MNHNS, CDR2 SASEGT. The CDR3 is 14 residues long. J lost 2 bases, V lost 4 bases, and 5 bases had no gene match.

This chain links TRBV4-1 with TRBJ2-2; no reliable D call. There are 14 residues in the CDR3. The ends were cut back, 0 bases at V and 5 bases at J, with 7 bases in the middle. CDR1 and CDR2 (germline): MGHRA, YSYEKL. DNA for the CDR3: TGCGCCAGCAGCCAAGATTTGGGAACCGGGGAGCTGTTTTTT. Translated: CASSQDLGTGELFF.

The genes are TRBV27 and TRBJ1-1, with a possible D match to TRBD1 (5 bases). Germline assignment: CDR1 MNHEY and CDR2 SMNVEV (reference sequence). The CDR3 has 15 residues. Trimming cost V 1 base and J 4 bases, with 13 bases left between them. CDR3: CASSLYLSQGTEAFF. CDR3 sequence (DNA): TGTGCCAGCAGTTTATACCTTTCCCAGGGCACTGAAGCTTTCTTT.

CDR3 sequence: CAWSHGQGGEQFF. CDR3 DNA: TGTGCCTGGAGTCACGGACAGGGCGGTGAGCAGTTCTTC. The V call is TRBV30, the J call TRBJ2-1; 8 nucleotides line up with TRBD1. Germline lookup yields CDR1 GTSNPN and CDR2 SVGIG (reference sequence). This CDR3 has 13 amino acids. V was clipped by 2 bases and J by 9 bases; unmatched bases: 6. Full variable domain (missing parts from reference TRBV30 and TRBJ2-1): SQTIHQWPATLVQPVGSPLSLECTVEGTSNPNLYWYRQAAGRGLQLLFYSVGIGQISSEVPQNLSASRPQDRQFILSSKKLLLSDSGFYLCAWSHGQGGEQFFGPGTRLTVL.

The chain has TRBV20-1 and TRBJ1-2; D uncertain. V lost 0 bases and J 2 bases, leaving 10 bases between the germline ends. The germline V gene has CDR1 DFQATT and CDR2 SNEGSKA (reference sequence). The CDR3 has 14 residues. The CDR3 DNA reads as TGCAGTGCTAGAGATCACGCCTCCAACTATGGCTACACCTTC. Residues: CSARDHASNYGYTF.

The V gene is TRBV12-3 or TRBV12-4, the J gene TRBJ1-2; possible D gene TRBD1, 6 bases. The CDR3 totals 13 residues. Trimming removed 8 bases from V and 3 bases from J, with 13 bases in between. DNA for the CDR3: TGTGCCAGCTGGGGGCCCCCTGACTATGGCTACACCTTC. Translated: CASWGPPDYGYTF.

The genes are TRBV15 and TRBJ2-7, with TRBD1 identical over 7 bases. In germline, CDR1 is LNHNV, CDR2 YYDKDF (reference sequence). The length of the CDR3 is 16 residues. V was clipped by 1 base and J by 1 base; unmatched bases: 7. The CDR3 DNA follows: TGTGCCACCAGCAGAGGGTCCACAGGGGTGTCCTACGAGCAGTACTTC. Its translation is CATSRGSTGVSYEQYF.

The CDR3 spells CSGLADYEQYF. The DNA for the CDR3 is TGCTCGGGACTAGCGGATTACGAGCAGTACTTC. V usage is TRBV29-1 and J usage is TRBJ2-7; TRBD2 matches at 11 bases. The CDR3 covers 11 residues. The germline gives CDR1 SQVTM, CDR2 ANQGSEA.

CDR3 bases: TGTGCCAGCAGCCTACCGGGACTAGCGGGAGGGCTCTACTACGAGCAGTACGTC. Translation: CASSLPGLAGGLYYEQYV. The V and J genes are TRBV7-9 and TRBJ2-7; 16 positions agree with TRBD2. Trimming at V came to 5 bases and at J to 3 bases, leaving 10 bases not matched to a gene. Germline V gene data show CDR1 as SEHNR and CDR2 as FQNEAQ (reference sequence). This CDR3 contains 18 residues.